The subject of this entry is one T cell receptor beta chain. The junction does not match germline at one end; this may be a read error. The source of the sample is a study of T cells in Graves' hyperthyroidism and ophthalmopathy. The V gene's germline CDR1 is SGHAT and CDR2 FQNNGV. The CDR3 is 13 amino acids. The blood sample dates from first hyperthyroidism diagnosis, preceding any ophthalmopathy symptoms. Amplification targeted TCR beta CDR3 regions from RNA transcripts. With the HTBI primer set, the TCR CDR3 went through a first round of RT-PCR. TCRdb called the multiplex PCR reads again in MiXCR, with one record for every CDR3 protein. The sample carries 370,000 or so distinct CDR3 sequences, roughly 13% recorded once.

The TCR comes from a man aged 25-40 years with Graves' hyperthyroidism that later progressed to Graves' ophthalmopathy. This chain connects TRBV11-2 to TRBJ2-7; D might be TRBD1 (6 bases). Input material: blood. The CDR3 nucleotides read TGTGCCAGCAGCTTAGGGACAGACTACGAGCAGTGCTTC. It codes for CASSLGTDYEQCF.